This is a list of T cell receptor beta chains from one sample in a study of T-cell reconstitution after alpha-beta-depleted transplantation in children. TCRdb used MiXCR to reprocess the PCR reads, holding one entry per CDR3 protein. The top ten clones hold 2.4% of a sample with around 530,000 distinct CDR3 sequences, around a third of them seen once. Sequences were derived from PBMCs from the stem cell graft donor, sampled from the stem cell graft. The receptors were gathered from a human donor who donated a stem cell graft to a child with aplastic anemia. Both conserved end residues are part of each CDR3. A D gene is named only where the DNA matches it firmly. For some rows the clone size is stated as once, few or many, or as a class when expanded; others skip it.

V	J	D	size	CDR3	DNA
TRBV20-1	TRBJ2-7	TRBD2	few	CSASSLAGAKYEQYF	TGCAGTGCTAGTAGCTTAGCGGGAGCTAAGTACGAGCAGTACTTC
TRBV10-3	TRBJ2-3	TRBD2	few	CASGTSGTDTQYF	TGTGCCAGCGGGACTAGCGGCACAGATACGCAGTATTTT
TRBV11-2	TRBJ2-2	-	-	CASSSFEQTGELFF	TGTGCCAGCAGCTCCTTTGAACAGACCGGGGAGCTGTTTTTT
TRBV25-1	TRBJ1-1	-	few	CATTPTDMNTEAFF	TGTGCCACCACCCCCACAGACATGAACACTGAAGCTTTCTTT
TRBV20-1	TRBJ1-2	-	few	CSASLDFYGYTF	TGCAGTGCTAGTTTGGATTTCTATGGCTACACCTTC
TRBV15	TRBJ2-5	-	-	CATSREGWETQYF	TGTGCCACCAGCAGGGAGGGTTGGGAGACCCAGTACTTC
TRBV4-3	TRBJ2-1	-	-	CASSQEHGTLYNEQFF	TGCGCCAGCAGCCAAGAGCACGGGACCCTCTACAATGAGCAGTTCTTC
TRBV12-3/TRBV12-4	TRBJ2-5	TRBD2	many	CASSLSGTSRYQETQYF	TGTGCCAGCAGTCTCTCGGGGACTAGCAGATACCAAGAGACCCAGTACTTC
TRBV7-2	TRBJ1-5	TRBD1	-	CASSPQGATQPQHF	TGTGCCAGCAGCCCACAGGGGGCGACTCAGCCCCAGCATTTT
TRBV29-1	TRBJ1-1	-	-	CSVERYGLGTEAFF	TGCAGCGTTGAACGGTACGGCTTGGGCACTGAAGCTTTCTTT
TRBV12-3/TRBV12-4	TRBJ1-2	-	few	CASSSTRTVINYGYTF	TGTGCCAGCAGCAGCACCCGGACAGTGATTAACTATGGCTACACCTTC
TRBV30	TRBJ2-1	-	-	CAWSVGGYTYNEQFF	TGTGCCTGGAGTGTTGGGGGGTACACCTACAATGAGCAGTTCTTC
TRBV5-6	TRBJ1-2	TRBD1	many	CASTPTFGTGGLYTF	TGTGCCAGCACCCCAACTTTCGGGACAGGGGGTCTCTACACCTTC
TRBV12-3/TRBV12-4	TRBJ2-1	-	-	CASTYPDRDEQFF	TGTGCCAGCACCTACCCCGACAGAGATGAGCAGTTCTTC
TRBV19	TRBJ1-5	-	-	CASSSGPNSNQPQHF	TGTGCCAGTAGTTCGGGACCAAATAGCAATCAGCCCCAGCATTTT
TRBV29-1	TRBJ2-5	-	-	CSVYSLDTGPRYQETQYF	TGCAGCGTTTACTCTTTGGACACCGGACCAAGGTACCAAGAGACCCAGTACTTC